These 23 T cell receptor beta chains came from one sample sequenced in a study of blood T cells in healthy people across ages. Combining a sample-barcoded 5' primer with a J-beta primer mix, a second PCR ran for roughly 7 to 11 cycles. One entry per CDR3 protein results from TCRdb running MiXCR on the 5' RACE reads. In the table there are some 1.6 million distinct CDR3 sequences, about 35% of which are singletons. Sequencing was performed on blood. All receptors derive from a woman in her 30s in good health.

There are a few counts of this clonotype. The rearrangement uses TRBV7-2 and TRBJ1-1; D remains ambiguous. The CDR3 runs to 17 residues. CDR1 and CDR2 (germline): SGHTA, FQGNSA. V shed 5 bases and J shed 1 base, with 20 bases lying between them. CDR3 residues: CASSVNGLPAGNTEAFF. The DNA for the CDR3 is TGTGCCAGCAGCGTTAATGGACTCCCAGCTGGGAACACTGAAGCTTTCTTT.

This clonotype appeared a few times. The chain links TRBV7-6 to TRBJ2-1; 9 bases are a match to TRBD2. The CDR3 length is 17 residues. Germline values: CDR1 SGHVS, CDR2 FNYEAQ. Trimming cost V 3 bases and J 5 bases; bases outside gene matches: 11. This CDR3 reads CASSLAGLARFHNEQFF. Written as DNA, the CDR3 is TGTGCCAGCAGCTTGGCAGGACTAGCGCGTTTTCACAATGAGCAGTTCTTC.

A few counts support this clonotype. The chain joins TRBV9 to TRBJ2-7; D might be TRBD1 or TRBD2, each matching 6 bases. The CDR3 spans 14 residues. The germline gives CDR1 SGDLS, CDR2 YYNGEE. V lost 4 bases and J 2 bases, leaving 13 bases between the germline ends. The chain's CDR3 is CASSQEGTTYEQYF. CDR3 DNA sequence: TGTGCCAGCAGCCAGGAGGGGACAACCTACGAGCAGTACTTC.

The rearrangement joins TRBV12-3 or TRBV12-4 to TRBJ2-5, with TRBD1 matching 7 bases. The CDR3 has 13 residues. The V and J ends lost 3 bases and 9 bases, in that order; junction bases with no gene match: 7. The CDR3 here is CASSFQGVEAQYF. CDR3 coding DNA: TGTGCCAGCAGTTTTCAGGGGGTGGAGGCCCAGTACTTC.

V and J are TRBV20-1 and TRBJ2-1; D perhaps matches TRBD1 (6 bases). The CDR3 has 15 amino acids. Per the germline V gene, CDR1 is DFQATT and CDR2 is SNEGSKA (reference sequence). Between the trimmed V and J ends, which lost 6 bases and 3 bases, there was a span of 18 bases. The CDR3 reads CSALGRGRGYNEQFF. CDR3 nucleotide sequence: TGCAGTGCCCTGGGTAGGGGGAGAGGCTACAATGAGCAGTTCTTC.

The CDR3 coding sequence is TGTGCCAGCAACCGGGATACGCAGTATTTT. As protein: CASNRDTQYF. The V and J genes are TRBV2 and TRBJ2-3; no firm D call. V was shortened by 7 bases and J by 6 bases, with 5 bases between the two germline ends. This CDR3 is built from 10 residues. The germline CDR1 and CDR2 sequences are SNHLY and FYNNEI.

J is TRBJ2-1 and V is TRBV30; D is unresolved. The CDR3 has 16 residues. In germline, CDR1 is GTSNPN, CDR2 SVGIG (reference sequence). Trimming cost V 4 bases and J 5 bases, with 21 bases left between them. CDR3 bases: TGTGCCTGGATGCACCGACCGTTTAGCCGGAACAATGAGCAGTTCTTC. Its protein product is CAWMHRPFSRNNEQFF.

The rearrangement joins TRBV30 to TRBJ2-7; no clear D gene. Germline V lookup: CDR1 GTSNPN, CDR2 SVGIG (reference sequence). The CDR3 contains 13 residues. Trimming pared 1 base from V and 0 bases from J, leaving 7 bases between. CDR3 DNA sequence: TGTGCCTGGAGTGGTTACAGCTCCTACGAGCAGTACTTC. Residues: CAWSGYSSYEQYF. Filled out from reference TRBV30 and TRBJ2-7, the complete variable domain reads SQTIHQWPATLVQPVGSPLSLECTVEGTSNPNLYWYRQAAGRGLQLLFYSVGIGQISSEVPQNLSASRPQDRQFILSSKKLLLSDSGFYLCAWSGYSSYEQYFGPGTRLTVT.

About this clonotype itself: A much larger clone is a single base away; this may be a read error. This chain uses TRBV7-9 with TRBJ2-7; a weak D match, TRBD1 (6 bases). There are 12 residues in the CDR3. The germline V gene encodes CDR1 SEHNR and CDR2 FQNEAQ (reference sequence). V was shortened by 5 bases and J by 4 bases, with 9 bases between the two germline ends. CDR3 region: CASSRTEYEQYF. In nucleotides, the CDR3 is TGTGCCAGCAGCCGGACAGAGTACGAGCAGTACTTC. The variable domain in full, completed from reference TRBV7-9 and TRBJ2-7, reads DTGVSQNPRHKITKRGQNVTFRCDPISEHNRLYWYRQTLGQGPEFLTYFQNEAQLEKSRLLSDRFSAERPKGSFSTLEIQRTEQGDSAMYLCASSRTEYEQYFGPGTRLTVT.

The chain couples TRBV4-1 to TRBJ1-2, with no clear D. The CDR3 extends over 14 amino acids. Germline V gene sequence: CDR1 MGHRA, CDR2 YSYEKL. V lost 0 bases and J lost 4, with 9 bases in between. This chain's CDR3 is CASSQDYDFYGYTF. CDR3 bases: TGCGCCAGCAGCCAAGATTACGATTTCTATGGCTACACCTTC.

The chain uses TRBV5-1 and TRBJ1-1; 8 nucleotides line up with TRBD1. This CDR3 is built from 15 residues. Trimming at V came to 0 bases and at J to 8 bases, leaving 9 bases not matched to a gene. Per the germline V gene, CDR1 is SGHRS and CDR2 is YFSETQ. The CDR3 DNA reads TGCGCCAGCAGCTTGGAGTGGCAGGGGGCTGGGGAAGCTTTCTTT. Translating it yields CASSLEWQGAGEAFF.

This clonotype was observed a handful of times. The chain carries TRBV10-3 and TRBJ2-5; 15 bases agree with TRBD2. Germline CDR1 and CDR2: ENHRY and SYGVKD. V shed 8 bases, J shed 4 bases, and the junction held 5 bases outside the gene matches. The CDR3 length is 15 residues. The DNA for the CDR3 is TGTGCCATCGGGGGGGGACTAGCGGGAGGAGAGACCCAGTACTTC. Its protein product is CAIGGGLAGGETQYF.

Only a few counts were recorded for this clonotype. The V call is TRBV20-1, the J call TRBJ1-5; 8 nucleotides agree with TRBD1. Germline values: CDR1 DFQATT, CDR2 SNEGSKA (reference sequence). The CDR3 covers 16 residues. V was clipped by 3 bases and J by 0 bases; unmatched bases: 7. CDR3 nucleotides: TGCAGTGCTAGGTCCCAGGGGGCCTATAGCAATCAGCCCCAGCATTTT. Its translation: CSARSQGAYSNQPQHF.

This clonotype was found a few times. This chain uses TRBV20-1 with TRBJ2-5; D possibly corresponds to TRBD2 (7 bases). Germline values: CDR1 DFQATT, CDR2 SNEGSKA (reference sequence). The CDR3 length is 15 residues. Trimming left V 2 bases short and J 2 bases short, with 15 bases between. DNA for the CDR3: TGCAGTGCTAGAATATGGGGGGGGCTACAAGAGACCCAGTACTTC. This translates into CSARIWGGLQETQYF.

The chain uses TRBV11-2 and TRBJ1-4; D is ambiguous. Trimming pared 5 bases from V and 2 bases from J, leaving 15 bases between. The germline V gene encodes CDR1 SGHAT and CDR2 FQNNGV. CDR3 length: 16 residues. CDR3 in DNA: TGTGCCAGCAGCCCCACGTTTAGTGAGACTAATGAAAAACTGTTTTTT. The encoded protein is CASSPTFSETNEKLFF.

The chain carries TRBV7-3 and TRBJ2-7, with a tentative D call TRBD1 (5 bases). The end of the DNA aligns better with TRBJ2-5, so the J call may be wrong. The CDR3 has 14 amino acids. Germline V CDR1 and CDR2: SGHTA, FQGTGA. As DNA, the CDR3 is TGTGCCAGCAGCTTATCGTCGCATCAGGGGACCCAGTACTTC. The encoded protein is CASSLSSHQGTQYF.

The rearrangement joins TRBV20-1 to TRBJ2-1, with D hard to call. Germline CDR1 reads DFQATT; CDR2 reads SNEGSKA (reference sequence). V lost 5 bases and J 7 bases, leaving 9 bases between the germline ends. There are 11 residues in the CDR3. Here the CDR3 DNA reads TGCAGTGCTTCAAACAAGAATGAGCAGTTCTTC. It codes for CSASNKNEQFF.

This clonotype occurred a few times. The CDR3 reads CASKTGYYGYTF. DNA for the CDR3: TGTGCCAGCAAGACAGGGTACTATGGCTACACCTTC. This chain connects TRBV27 to TRBJ1-2; 7 nucleotides line up with TRBD1. The CDR3 sequence is 12 residues long. The V and J ends lost 7 bases and 3 bases, in that order; junction bases with no gene match: 2. From germline, CDR1 is MNHEY and CDR2 SMNVEV (reference sequence).

This clonotype has just a few counts. The chain links TRBV7-9 to TRBJ1-1; TRBD1 matches at 8 bases. Germline V lookup: CDR1 SEHNR, CDR2 FQNEAQ (reference sequence). The ends lost 5 bases at V and 6 bases at J; junction bases unmatched: 2. The CDR3 has 12 amino acids. The CDR3 is CASSNRGSEAFF. As DNA, the CDR3 is TGTGCCAGCAGCAACAGGGGGTCTGAAGCTTTCTTT.

The sample holds a few counts of this clonotype. The chain employs TRBV20-1 and TRBJ2-1, with D possibly matching TRBD1 (7 bases). Trimming took off 3 bases at V and 0 bases at J, with 15 bases between the two ends. Per germline, CDR1 DFQATT and CDR2 SNEGSKA (reference sequence). The CDR3 runs to 16 residues. The CDR3 nucleotides read TGCAGTGCTAGGCGCGGGACAGAGAGCTCCTACAATGAGCAGTTCTTC. It translates to CSARRGTESSYNEQFF.

The V call is TRBV3-1, the J call TRBJ2-1; D is perhaps TRBD2 (5 bases). Germline CDR1 reads LGHDT; CDR2 reads YNNKEL (reference sequence). V lost 1 base to trimming and J lost 15 bases, with 16 bases between them. CDR3 length: 13 amino acids. CDR3 in DNA: TGTGCCAGCAGCCAAGGAGGTCGGCTAGCTTGGTTCTTC. It yields the protein CASSQGGRLAWFF.

This clonotype was observed once. Here the CDR3 DNA reads TGCAGTGCTAGAGATCTTACGGGCAATCAGCCCCAGCATTTT. Its protein is CSARDLTGNQPQHF. The V gene is TRBV20-1, the J gene TRBJ1-5; D gene unclear. V lost 0 bases, J lost 2 bases, and 8 bases lay in between. This CDR3 has 14 residues. Germline V gene data show CDR1 as DFQATT and CDR2 as SNEGSKA (reference sequence).

The V call is TRBV6-6, the J call TRBJ2-4; D is unclear. The ends were cut back, 2 bases at V and 0 bases at J, with 8 bases in the middle. CDR1 MNHNY and CDR2 SVGAGI come from the germline V gene (reference sequence). The CDR3 has 15 residues. The CDR3 DNA reads TGTGCCAGCAGTTACCTCCTTCTAGCCAAAAACATTCAGTACTTC. Residues: CASSYLLLAKNIQYF.